The present T cell receptor (beta chain) was sequenced within a study of blood T cell repertoires in COVID-19. Study-level information: Both acute and convalescent COVID-19 samples were obtained from the United States, Italy and Spain. T cells, B-cell-depleted T cells, or PBMCs supplied cDNA or gDNA.

In germline, CDR1 is SGHKS, CDR2 YYEKEE (reference sequence). The CDR3 is 17 residues long. The V end was cut by 3 bases, the J end by 3 bases, with 21 bases between. Assay: immunoSEQ multiplex PCR; the TCRdb copy retains only in-frame clones and omits some. The sample includes about 270,000 clones, around 85% of them seen just once. This sequence was found in a woman between 45 and 60 years old with acute COVID-19. The chain carries TRBV5-5 and TRBJ1-2, with D possibly matching TRBD1 (5 bases). The sequencing sample was made of PBMCs or T cells enriched from blood (not recorded which). The CDR3 DNA reads as TGTGCCAGCAGCTCGACAGAGTCGCTCTTCTCCCACTATGGCTACACCTTC. This sequence encodes CASSSTESLFSHYGYTF.